The 28 T cell receptor beta chains below come from one sample, sequenced in a study of shared clonotypes between healthy human individuals. Only in-frame clones appear in the TCRdb table, and some are missing; sequencing was by immunoSEQ multiplex PCR. The data hold fewer than 850,000 clones, with about two thirds observed a single time. The sequencing input was memory CD4+ T cells sorted from blood. Subset denoted: CD45RA-negative fraction. These receptors came from a woman between 25 and 40 years old in good health.

The chain is built from TRBV18 and TRBJ2-7; D possibly corresponds to TRBD2 (6 bases). This CDR3 comprises 15 residues. V lost 0 bases and J 2 bases, leaving 11 bases between the germline ends. Per the germline V gene, CDR1 is KGHSH and CDR2 is LQKENI. The CDR3 DNA sequence: TGTGCCAGCTCACCACCGGGACGGGGGACCTACGAGCAGTACTTC. The encoded protein is CASSPPGRGTYEQYF.

In regard to this clone: Other DNA sequences from this sample encode an identical CDR3 as well. This chain links TRBV20-1 with TRBJ2-1; perhaps TRBD2 as D (5 bases). This CDR3 is built from 10 residues. The germline gives CDR1 DFQATT, CDR2 SNEGSKA (reference sequence). V shed 6 bases and J shed 6 bases, with 6 bases lying between them. The CDR3 sequence is CSAAGNEQFF. In DNA, the CDR3 is TGCAGTGCGGCGGGCAATGAGCAGTTCTTC.

The J gene is TRBJ2-3, the V gene TRBV19, with D possibly matching TRBD2 (5 bases). Germline V gives CDR1 LNHDA, CDR2 SQIVND (reference sequence). The V end was cut by 3 bases, the J end by 5 bases, with 9 bases between. The CDR3 has 13 amino acids. As DNA, the CDR3 is TGTGCCAGTAGTATTTGGACTCGAGATACGCAGTATTTT. Protein: CASSIWTRDTQYF.

The V and J genes are TRBV5-1 and TRBJ1-2; D not certain. CDR3 size: 14 residues. The germline gives CDR1 SGHRS, CDR2 YFSETQ. Deletions cut 7 bases from V and 2 bases from J, with 15 bases between. In DNA, the CDR3 is TGCGCCAGCGAAGCGGCAGGTTCCAACTATGGCTACACCTTC. This codes for CASEAAGSNYGYTF. Full variable domain (remainder filled in from reference TRBV5-1 and TRBJ1-2): KAGVTQTPRYLIKTRGQQVTLSCSPISGHRSVSWYQQTPGQGLQFLFEYFSETQRNKGNFPGRFSGRQFSNSRSEMNVSTLELGDSALYLCASEAAGSNYGYTFGSGTRLTVV.

The chain is built from TRBV11-2 and TRBJ2-1, with 13 bases aligning to TRBD2. With V trimmed by 5 bases and J by 6 bases, 7 bases remained unmatched. Germline V gives CDR1 SGHAT, CDR2 FQNNGV. The CDR3 is made up of 16 amino acids. CDR3 protein: CASSVGLAGVGNEQFF. In DNA, the CDR3 is TGTGCCAGCAGCGTAGGACTAGCGGGAGTGGGCAATGAGCAGTTCTTC.

The chain combines TRBV2 with TRBJ2-1, with 8 positions matching TRBD1. V shed 9 bases and J 8 bases; nucleotides not matched to a gene: 9. There are 13 residues in the CDR3. Per germline, CDR1 SNHLY and CDR2 FYNNEI. The CDR3, as DNA: TGTGCCAGTCCCGGACAGGGATTCGATGAGCAGTTCTTC. Its protein is CASPGQGFDEQFF.

The chain links TRBV5-1 to TRBJ2-5, with D hard to call. The CDR3 covers 14 residues. The germline CDR1 and CDR2 sequences are SGHRS and YFSETQ. V lost 1 base and J lost 1, with 8 bases in between. CDR3 coding DNA: TGCGCCAGCAGCTTGTCTGGACCCCAAGAGACCCAGTACTTC. Protein: CASSLSGPQETQYF.

The chain couples TRBV5-1 to TRBJ2-1, with D possibly being TRBD2 (6 bases). The germline gives CDR1 SGHRS, CDR2 YFSETQ. The V end lost 3 bases, the J end lost 0 bases, and 16 bases lay between the germline ends. The CDR3 runs 17 residues. The CDR3 coding sequence is TGCGCCAGCAGCTGGCAAGCGGCGGGACTCTCCTACAATGAGCAGTTCTTC. This encodes CASSWQAAGLSYNEQFF.

V is TRBV28 and J is TRBJ2-7; D may match TRBD1 or TRBD2 (5 bases each). The CDR3 contains 14 residues. Trimming stripped 2 bases from V and 7 bases from J, with 15 bases between. Germline V gene lookup returns CDR1 MDHEN and CDR2 SYDVKM. CDR3 in amino acids: CASSLSQGSGEQYF. The CDR3 coding sequence is TGTGCCAGCAGTTTAAGTCAGGGCTCGGGAGAGCAGTACTTC.

V usage is TRBV19 and J usage is TRBJ1-3, with D maybe TRBD1 (5 bases). Trimming removed 2 bases at V and 1 base at J, with 9 bases between. The CDR3 runs 15 residues. Germline V gene sequence: CDR1 LNHDA, CDR2 SQIVND (reference sequence). DNA for the CDR3: TGTGCCAGTAGTATACCCCACAGGTCTGGAAACACCATATATTTT. Its translation is CASSIPHRSGNTIYF.

This clone has a single count. A read error likely explains this, since a far larger clone differs by one base. The chain carries TRBV6-4 and TRBJ2-1; D may match TRBD1 or TRBD2 (5 bases each). V lost 3 bases, J lost 10 bases, and 16 bases lay in between. Germline V gene sequence: CDR1 MRHNA, CDR2 SNTAGT. The CDR3 extends over 14 amino acids. CDR3 amino acids: CASSEGHERKEQFF. Written as DNA, the CDR3 is TGTGCCAGCAGTGAGGGGCACGAGCGGAAAGAGCAGTTCTTC.

About this clone: The same CDR3 arises from other DNA sequences in this sample as well. The chain carries TRBV30 and TRBJ1-2, with 8 bases lining up with TRBD1. V gave up 2 bases and J gave up 4 bases; unmatched junction bases: 3. Per germline, CDR1 GTSNPN and CDR2 SVGIG (reference sequence). The CDR3 runs to 13 residues. CDR3 sequence: CAWSLGQGYGYTF. Written as DNA, the CDR3 is TGTGCCTGGAGTTTAGGACAGGGCTATGGCTACACCTTC.

V is TRBV28 and J is TRBJ2-7; 8 bases are shared with TRBD2. The V gene's germline CDR1 is MDHEN and CDR2 SYDVKM. J lost 3 bases, V lost 5 bases, and 9 bases had no gene match. The CDR3 has 15 residues. CDR3 sequence: CASSPRVAGIYEQYF. DNA of the CDR3: TGTGCCAGCAGTCCCAGGGTAGCGGGAATCTACGAGCAGTACTTC.

This clone occurred a few times. The genes are TRBV19 and TRBJ2-2, with 14 bases identical to TRBD2. Trimming took 7 bases from V and 6 from J; bases not matched to a gene: 7. The CDR3 loop spans 16 amino acids. The germline V gene encodes CDR1 LNHDA and CDR2 SQIVND (reference sequence). The DNA for the CDR3 is TGTGCCAGTAACGAGGGGACTAGCGGGAGTCCCGGGGAGCTGTTTTTT. Translation gives CASNEGTSGSPGELFF. The variable domain in full, completed from reference TRBV19 and TRBJ2-2, reads DGGITQSPKYLFRKEGQNVTLSCEQNLNHDAMYWYRQDPGQGLRLIYYSQIVNDFQKGDIAEGYSVSREKKESFPLTVTSAQKNPTAFYLCASNEGTSGSPGELFFGEGSRLTVL.

The rearrangement uses TRBV19 and TRBJ2-3; no firm D call. There are 16 residues in the CDR3. V lost 6 bases and J 2 bases, leaving 18 bases between the germline ends. The germline gives CDR1 LNHDA, CDR2 SQIVND (reference sequence). The chain's CDR3 is CASRAGPKSNTDTQYF. In DNA, the CDR3 is TGTGCCAGTAGGGCCGGGCCTAAGAGTAACACAGATACGCAGTATTTT.

J is TRBJ2-3 and V is TRBV19, with a possible D match to TRBD2 (6 bases). This CDR3 region has 13 residues. CDR1 is LNHDA, CDR2 SQIVND, per germline (reference sequence). V lost 8 bases and J lost 5, with 14 bases in between. The CDR3, as DNA: TGTGCCAGTCGAAGAAGGGAGGAAGATACGCAGTATTTT. Encoded protein: CASRRREEDTQYF.

In nucleotides, the CDR3 is TGCAGCGCTACCTCCGGGGTCCTCTCTGAAGCTTTCTTT. Amino acids: CSATSGVLSEAFF. The chain links TRBV29-1 to TRBJ1-1, with D unclear. V was trimmed by 7 bases and J by 6 bases, leaving 18 bases between them. CDR1 SQVTM and CDR2 ANQGSEA come from the germline V gene. The CDR3 is 13 residues long. The full variable domain, rest sourced from reference TRBV29-1 and TRBJ1-1, is SAVISQKPSRDICQRGTSLTIQCQVDSQVTMMFWYRQQPGQSLTLIATANQGSEATYESGFVIDKFPISRPNLTFSTLTVSNMSPEDSSIYLCSATSGVLSEAFFGQGTRLTVV.

The rearrangement uses TRBV11-1 and TRBJ2-7; the D gene is possibly TRBD2 (6 bases). The germline V and J ends were trimmed by 2 bases and 5 bases, with 16 bases remaining between them. The CDR3 contains 15 residues. The germline V gene has CDR1 SGHAT and CDR2 FQDESV (reference sequence). CDR3 in amino acids: CASSLIDGSRNEQYF. The DNA for the CDR3 is TGTGCCAGCAGCTTAATAGACGGGAGTCGCAACGAGCAGTACTTC.

This chain uses TRBV19 with TRBJ2-5; 7 bases are a match to TRBD1. The CDR3 runs to 15 residues. The V and J ends lost 4 bases and 4 bases, in that order; junction bases with no gene match: 9. The germline CDR1 and CDR2 sequences are LNHDA and SQIVND (reference sequence). The CDR3 here is CASSKWQGDPETQYF. The CDR3 nucleotides are TGTGCCAGTAGTAAGTGGCAGGGGGATCCAGAGACCCAGTACTTC.

The count of this clone is one. The chain uses TRBV6-4 and TRBJ2-1; D might be TRBD2 (5 bases). Looked up from germline, CDR1 is MRHNA and CDR2 is SNTAGT. V was trimmed by 4 bases and J by 6 bases, leaving 16 bases between them. The CDR3 sequence is 15 residues long. The CDR3 reads CASSVAPTRSNEQFF. The CDR3 DNA sequence: TGTGCCAGCAGTGTTGCCCCTACTAGGAGCAATGAGCAGTTCTTC.

This clone has just one count. The CDR3 spells CASSQGLAGAYNEQFF. As DNA, the CDR3 is TGTGCCAGCAGCCAAGGACTAGCGGGAGCTTACAATGAGCAGTTCTTC. The gene calls are TRBV4-2 and TRBJ2-1, with 12 positions matching TRBD2. The CDR3 has 16 amino acids. V trimming: 1 base; J trimming: 4 bases; junction bases outside the gene matches: 2. Per germline, CDR1 LGHNA and CDR2 YNFKEQ.

The chain joins TRBV5-4 to TRBJ2-7, with no clear D. CDR1 SGHNT and CDR2 YYREEE come from the germline V gene (reference sequence). This CDR3 has 12 residues. V was shortened by 2 bases and J by 1 base, with 4 bases between the two germline ends. The CDR3 region is CASSFRSYEQYF. The DNA of the CDR3 is TGTGCCAGCAGCTTCCGGTCCTACGAGCAGTACTTC.

J is TRBJ2-1 and V is TRBV10-1; 9 bases fit TRBD2. Germline CDR1 is WNHNN and CDR2 is SYGVQD (reference sequence). This CDR3 contains 16 residues. J gave up 1 base and V 4 bases, and 5 bases lay outside the gene matches. DNA of the CDR3: TGCGCCAGCAGTGCCACGACTAGCGGATCCTACAATGAGCAGTTCTTC. Residues: CASSATTSGSYNEQFF.

The gene calls are TRBV4-1 and TRBJ2-3, with unresolved D. CDR3 length equals 15 residues. V dropped 4 bases and J dropped 0 bases, with 11 bases sitting between them. Germline V gene data show CDR1 as MGHRA and CDR2 as YSYEKL. CDR3 in DNA: TGCGCCAGCAGCCGGACCCATCTTAGCACAGATACGCAGTATTTT. Translation: CASSRTHLSTDTQYF.

The chain combines TRBV21-1 with TRBJ2-7; no check of the table's D call, TRBD2, against the DNA was made. TRBV21-1 is marked as a pseudogene. This CDR3 has 21 amino acids. The CDR3 DNA sequence: TGTGCCAGCAGCAAAGGCTACTCTTGGCTAGCGGGAGATACGGGGTCCTACGAGCAGTACTTC. Protein product: CASSKGYSWLAGDTGSYEQYF.

This chain connects TRBV5-4 to TRBJ2-3, with TRBD2 matching over 7 bases. In germline, CDR1 is SGHNT, CDR2 YYREEE (reference sequence). V shed 4 bases and J 2 bases; nucleotides not matched to a gene: 10. This CDR3 has 16 residues. The chain's CDR3 is CASSTEASGLTDTQYF. The CDR3 DNA follows: TGTGCCAGCAGCACGGAGGCTAGCGGACTCACAGATACGCAGTATTTT.

This clone has only one observation. The rearrangement links TRBV9 to TRBJ1-5, with TRBD1 identical over 11 bases. V was pared by 3 bases and J by 8 bases, with 7 bases of the junction left unmatched. This CDR3 is 15 amino acids long. In germline, CDR1 is SGDLS, CDR2 YYNGEE. This chain's CDR3 is CASSASGQGAKPQHF. In DNA, the CDR3 is TGTGCCAGCAGCGCCTCTGGACAGGGGGCGAAGCCCCAGCATTTT.

This chain links TRBV15 with TRBJ1-2; D not resolved. Trimming removed 0 bases at V and 4 bases at J, with 15 bases between. Germline V lookup: CDR1 LNHNV, CDR2 YYDKDF (reference sequence). The CDR3 has 16 amino acids. The CDR3 is CATSRDLPGKAYGYTF. The CDR3 DNA reads TGTGCCACCAGCAGAGATCTGCCGGGAAAGGCCTATGGCTACACCTTC.